This TCR beta chain was identified during a study of control samples from healthy donors and cancer patients. Profiling relied on immunoSEQ multiplex PCR, and the TCRdb table lists in-frame clones only, not all of them. Seen here are roughly 150,000 clones, over 85% observed once, and the top ten hold more than 5%. This clone has just one count. The receptor was derived from a man younger than 35 in good health. The sample was blood.

The CDR3 reads CASSQEDSEAFF. In DNA form, the CDR3 reads TGTGCCAGCAGCCAAGAGGACAGTGAAGCTTTCTTT. The chain is built from TRBV3-1 (or the pseudogene TRBV3-2) and TRBJ1-1; perhaps TRBD1 as D (6 bases). The length of the CDR3 is 12 residues. The germline V gene encodes CDR1 LGHDT and CDR2 YNNKEL (reference sequence). V was shortened by 0 bases and J by 7 bases, with 6 bases between the two germline ends.